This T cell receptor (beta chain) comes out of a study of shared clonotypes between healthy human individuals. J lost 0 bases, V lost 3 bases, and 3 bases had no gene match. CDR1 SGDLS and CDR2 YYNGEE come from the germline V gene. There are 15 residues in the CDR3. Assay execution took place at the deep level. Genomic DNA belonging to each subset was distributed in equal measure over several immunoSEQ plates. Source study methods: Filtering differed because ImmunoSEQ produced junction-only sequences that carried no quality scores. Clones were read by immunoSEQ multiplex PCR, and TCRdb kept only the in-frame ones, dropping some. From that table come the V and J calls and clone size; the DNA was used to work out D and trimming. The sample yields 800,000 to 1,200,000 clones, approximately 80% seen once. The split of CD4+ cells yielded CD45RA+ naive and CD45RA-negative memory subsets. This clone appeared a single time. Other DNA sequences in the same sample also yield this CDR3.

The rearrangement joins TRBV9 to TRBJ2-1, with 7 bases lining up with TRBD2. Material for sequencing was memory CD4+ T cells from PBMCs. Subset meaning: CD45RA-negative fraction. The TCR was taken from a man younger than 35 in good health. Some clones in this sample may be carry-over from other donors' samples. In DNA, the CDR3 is TGTGCCAGCAGCGCCTCTAGCGGCTCCTACAATGAGCAGTTCTTC. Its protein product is CASSASSGSYNEQFF.